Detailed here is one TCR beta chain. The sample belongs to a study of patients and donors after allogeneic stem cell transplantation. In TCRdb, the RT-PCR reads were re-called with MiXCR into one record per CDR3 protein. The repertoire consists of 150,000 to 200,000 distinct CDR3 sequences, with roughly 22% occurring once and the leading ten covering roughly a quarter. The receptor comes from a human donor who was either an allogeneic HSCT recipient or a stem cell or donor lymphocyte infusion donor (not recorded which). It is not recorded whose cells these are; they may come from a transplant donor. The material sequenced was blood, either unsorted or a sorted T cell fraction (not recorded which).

The CDR3 reads CASSSLTGVTEAFF. CDR3 nucleotides: TGCGCCAGCAGCTCGCTCACAGGGGTGACTGAAGCTTTCTTT. The V call is TRBV5-1, the J call TRBJ1-1; 7 nucleotides match TRBD1. The trim removed 3 bases at V and 5 bases at J, leaving 7 bases unmatched. The germline CDR1 and CDR2 sequences are SGHRS and YFSETQ. The CDR3 has 14 amino acids.